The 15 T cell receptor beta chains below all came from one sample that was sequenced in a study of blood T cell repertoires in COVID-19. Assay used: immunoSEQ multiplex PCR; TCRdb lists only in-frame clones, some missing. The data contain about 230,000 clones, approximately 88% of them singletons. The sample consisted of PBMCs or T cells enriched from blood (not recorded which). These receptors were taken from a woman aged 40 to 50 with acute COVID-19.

The CDR3 sequence: CASRRPGGTQYF. The DNA of the CDR3 is TGTGCCAGCAGACGTCCGGGTGGGACGCAGTATTTT. The chain links TRBV11-3 to TRBJ2-3; D uncertain. The germline gives CDR1 SGHNT, CDR2 YENEEA. This CDR3 spans 12 amino acids. With 6 bases removed from V and 9 bases from J, the gap between germline ends came to 13 bases.

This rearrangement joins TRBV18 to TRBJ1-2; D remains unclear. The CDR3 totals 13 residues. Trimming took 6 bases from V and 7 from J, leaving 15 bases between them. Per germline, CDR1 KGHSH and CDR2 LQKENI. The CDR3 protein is CASSHGEFSGYTF. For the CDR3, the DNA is TGTGCCAGCTCCCACGGGGAGTTCAGTGGCTACACCTTC.

The CDR3 here is CASSYSGVMADTQYF. For the CDR3, the DNA is TGTGCCAGCAGTTACTCGGGAGTCATGGCCGATACGCAGTATTTT. J is TRBJ2-3 and V is TRBV6-6, with D perhaps TRBD2 (5 bases). Trimming left V 0 bases short and J 6 bases short, with 13 bases between. Germline CDR1 MNHNY, CDR2 SVGAGI (reference sequence). The CDR3 contains 15 residues.

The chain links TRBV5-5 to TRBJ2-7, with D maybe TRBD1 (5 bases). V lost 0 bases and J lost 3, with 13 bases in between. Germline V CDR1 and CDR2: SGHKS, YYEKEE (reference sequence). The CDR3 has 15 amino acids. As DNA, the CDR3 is TGTGCCAGCAGCTTGGGTCAGGGTATTTTCTACGAGCAGTACTTC. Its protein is CASSLGQGIFYEQYF. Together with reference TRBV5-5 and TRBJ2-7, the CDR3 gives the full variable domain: DAGVTQSPTHLIKTRGQQVTLRCSPISGHKSVSWYQQVLGQGPQFIFQYYEKEERGRGNFPDRFSARQFPNYSSELNVNALLLGDSALYLCASSLGQGIFYEQYFGPGTRLTVT.

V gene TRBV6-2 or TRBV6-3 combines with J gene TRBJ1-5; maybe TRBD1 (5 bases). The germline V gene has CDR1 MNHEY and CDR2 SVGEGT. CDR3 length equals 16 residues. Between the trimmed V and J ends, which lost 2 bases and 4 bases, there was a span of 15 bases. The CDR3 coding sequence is TGTGCCAGCAGTTACCTTGCGGGGAGGGGTAATCAGCCCCAGCATTTT. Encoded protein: CASSYLAGRGNQPQHF.

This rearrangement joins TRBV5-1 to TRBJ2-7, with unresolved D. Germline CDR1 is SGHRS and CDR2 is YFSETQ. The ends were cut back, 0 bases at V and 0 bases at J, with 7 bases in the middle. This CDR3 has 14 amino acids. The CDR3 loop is CASSLVPSSYEQYF. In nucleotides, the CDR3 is TGCGCCAGCAGCTTGGTTCCGAGCTCCTACGAGCAGTACTTC.

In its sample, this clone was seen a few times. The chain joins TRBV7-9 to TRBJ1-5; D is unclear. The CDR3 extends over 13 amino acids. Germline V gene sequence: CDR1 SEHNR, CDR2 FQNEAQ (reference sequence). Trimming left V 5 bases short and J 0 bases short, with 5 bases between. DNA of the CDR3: TGTGCCAGCAGCCCTTATAGCAATCAGCCCCAGCATTTT. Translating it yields CASSPYSNQPQHF.

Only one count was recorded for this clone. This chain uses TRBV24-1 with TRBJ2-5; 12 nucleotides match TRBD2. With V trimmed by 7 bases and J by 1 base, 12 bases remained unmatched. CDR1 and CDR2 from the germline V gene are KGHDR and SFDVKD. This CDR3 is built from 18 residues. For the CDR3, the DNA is TGTGCCACCAGCACTAGCGGGAGGCCCCCCGGAGGCCAAGAGACCCAGTACTTC. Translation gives CATSTSGRPPGGQETQYF.

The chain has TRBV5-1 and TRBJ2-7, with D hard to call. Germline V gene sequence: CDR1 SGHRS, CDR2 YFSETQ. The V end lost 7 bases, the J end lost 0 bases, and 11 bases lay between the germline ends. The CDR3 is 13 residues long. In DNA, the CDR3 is TGCGCCAGCTCCCCCCGAGGCTCCTACGAGCAGTACTTC. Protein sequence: CASSPRGSYEQYF.

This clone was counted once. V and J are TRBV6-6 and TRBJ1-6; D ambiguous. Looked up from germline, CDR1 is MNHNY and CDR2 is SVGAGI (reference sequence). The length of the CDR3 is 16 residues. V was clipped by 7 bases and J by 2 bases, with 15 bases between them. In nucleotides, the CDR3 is TGTGCCAGCACCGTAGGCCGGGGTGCCTATAATTCACCCCTCCACTTT. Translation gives CASTVGRGAYNSPLHF.

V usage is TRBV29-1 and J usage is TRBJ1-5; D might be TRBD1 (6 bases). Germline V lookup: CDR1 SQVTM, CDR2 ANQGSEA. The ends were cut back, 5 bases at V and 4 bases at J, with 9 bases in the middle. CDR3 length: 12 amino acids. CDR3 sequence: CSVSQGNQPQHF. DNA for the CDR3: TGCAGCGTTAGTCAGGGGAATCAGCCCCAGCATTTT.

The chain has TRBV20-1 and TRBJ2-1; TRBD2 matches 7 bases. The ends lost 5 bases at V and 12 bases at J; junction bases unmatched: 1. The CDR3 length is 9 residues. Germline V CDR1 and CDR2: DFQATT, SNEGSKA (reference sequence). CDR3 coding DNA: TGCAGTGCTGGGGGGGGGCAGTTCTTC. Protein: CSAGGGQFF.

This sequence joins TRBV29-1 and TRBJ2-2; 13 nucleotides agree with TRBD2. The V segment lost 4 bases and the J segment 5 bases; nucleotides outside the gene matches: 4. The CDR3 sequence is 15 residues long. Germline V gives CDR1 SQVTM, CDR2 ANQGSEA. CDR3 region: CSVGTSGGATGELFF. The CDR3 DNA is TGCAGCGTTGGTACTAGCGGGGGGGCAACCGGGGAGCTGTTTTTT.

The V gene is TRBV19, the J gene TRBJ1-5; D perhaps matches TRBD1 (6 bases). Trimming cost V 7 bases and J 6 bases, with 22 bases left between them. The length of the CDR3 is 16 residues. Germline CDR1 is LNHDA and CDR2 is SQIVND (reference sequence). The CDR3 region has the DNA TGTGCCAGTACCAACCCCGGGGGGCGCCCTGGTCAGCCCCAGCATTTT. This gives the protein CASTNPGGRPGQPQHF.

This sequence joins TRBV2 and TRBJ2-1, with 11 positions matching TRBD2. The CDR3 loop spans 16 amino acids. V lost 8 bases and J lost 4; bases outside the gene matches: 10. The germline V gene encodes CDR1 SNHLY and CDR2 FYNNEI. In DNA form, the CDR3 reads TGTGCCAGCGAACGGACTAGCGGGCGGTTTTACAATGAGCAGTTCTTC. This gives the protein CASERTSGRFYNEQFF. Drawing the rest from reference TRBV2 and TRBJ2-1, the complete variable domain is EPEVTQTPSHQVTQMGQEVILRCVPISNHLYFYWYRQILGQKVEFLVSFYNNEISEKSEIFDDQFSVERPDGSNFTLKIRSTKLEDSAMYFCASERTSGRFYNEQFFGPGTRLTVL.